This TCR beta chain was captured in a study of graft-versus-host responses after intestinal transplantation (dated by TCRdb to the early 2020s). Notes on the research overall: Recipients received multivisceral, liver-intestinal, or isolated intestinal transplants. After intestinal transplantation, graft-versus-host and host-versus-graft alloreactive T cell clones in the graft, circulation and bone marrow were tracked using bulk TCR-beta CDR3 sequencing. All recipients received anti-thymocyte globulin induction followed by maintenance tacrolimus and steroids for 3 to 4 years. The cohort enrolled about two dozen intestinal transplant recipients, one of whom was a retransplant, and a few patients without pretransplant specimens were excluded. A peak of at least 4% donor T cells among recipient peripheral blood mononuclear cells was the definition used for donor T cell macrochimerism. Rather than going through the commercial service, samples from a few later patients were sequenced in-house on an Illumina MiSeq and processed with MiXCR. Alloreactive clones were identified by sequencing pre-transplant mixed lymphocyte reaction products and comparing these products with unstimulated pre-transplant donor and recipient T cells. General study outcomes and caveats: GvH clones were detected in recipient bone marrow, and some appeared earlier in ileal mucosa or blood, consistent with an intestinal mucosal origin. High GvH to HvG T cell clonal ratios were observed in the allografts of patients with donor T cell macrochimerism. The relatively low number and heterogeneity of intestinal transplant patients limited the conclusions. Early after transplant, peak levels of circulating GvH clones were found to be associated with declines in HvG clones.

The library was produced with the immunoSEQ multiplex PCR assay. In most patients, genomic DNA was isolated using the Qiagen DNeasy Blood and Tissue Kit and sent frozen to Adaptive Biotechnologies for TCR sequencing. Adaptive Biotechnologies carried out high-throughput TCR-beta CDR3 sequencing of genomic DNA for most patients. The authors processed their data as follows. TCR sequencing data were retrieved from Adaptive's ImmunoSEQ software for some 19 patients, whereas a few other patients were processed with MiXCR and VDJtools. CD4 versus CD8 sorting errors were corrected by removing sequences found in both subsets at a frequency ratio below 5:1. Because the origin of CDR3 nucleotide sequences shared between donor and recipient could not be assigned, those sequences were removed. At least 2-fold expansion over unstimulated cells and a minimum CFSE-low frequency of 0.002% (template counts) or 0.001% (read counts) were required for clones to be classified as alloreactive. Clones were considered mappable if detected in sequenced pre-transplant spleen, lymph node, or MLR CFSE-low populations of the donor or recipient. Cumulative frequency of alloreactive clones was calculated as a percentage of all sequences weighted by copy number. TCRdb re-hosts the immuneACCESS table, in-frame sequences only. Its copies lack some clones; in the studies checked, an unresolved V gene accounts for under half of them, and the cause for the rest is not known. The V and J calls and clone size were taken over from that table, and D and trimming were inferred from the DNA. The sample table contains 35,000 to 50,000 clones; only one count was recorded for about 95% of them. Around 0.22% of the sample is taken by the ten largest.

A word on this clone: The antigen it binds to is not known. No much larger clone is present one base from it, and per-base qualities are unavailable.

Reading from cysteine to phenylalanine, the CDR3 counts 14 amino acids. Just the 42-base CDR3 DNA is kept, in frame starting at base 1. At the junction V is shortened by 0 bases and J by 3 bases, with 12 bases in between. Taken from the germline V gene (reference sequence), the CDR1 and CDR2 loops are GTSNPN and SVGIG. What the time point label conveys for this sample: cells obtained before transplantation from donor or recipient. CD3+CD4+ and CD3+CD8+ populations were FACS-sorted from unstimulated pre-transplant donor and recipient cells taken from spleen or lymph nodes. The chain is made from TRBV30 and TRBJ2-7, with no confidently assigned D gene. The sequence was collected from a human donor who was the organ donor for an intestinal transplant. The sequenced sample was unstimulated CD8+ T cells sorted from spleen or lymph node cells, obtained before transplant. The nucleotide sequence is TGTGCCTGGAGTGTCGGTGGGATAAACTACGAGCAGTACTTC. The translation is CAWSVGGINYEQYF.